This T cell receptor (beta chain) was obtained from a study of beta chain features in type 1 diabetes. Study-level results: Shorter TCRB CDR3s, moderately but significantly so, marked every one of the four CD4+ subsets in Type 1 diabetes patients.

Every isolated RNA sample was fully reverse transcribed, so sequencing captured expressed TCRB transcripts. Produced via immunoSEQ multiplex PCR; TCRdb's table is partial and in-frame only. Found here are fewer than 300,000 clones, about a fifth of them singletons; the top ten hold about 0.028%. To note about this clone: Its target is not known.

This CDR3 is built from 17 residues. The V end lost 1 base, the J end lost 0 bases, and 16 bases lay between the germline ends. Germline V lookup: CDR1 MGHRA, CDR2 YSYEKL. The chain uses TRBV4-1 and TRBJ2-7; maybe TRBD2 (6 bases). This receptor was identified in a woman in her 40s with type 1 diabetes. Sequencing input: naive CD4+ T cells from blood. This CDR3 reads CASSQATQGGFSYEQYF. CDR3 coding DNA: TGCGCCAGCAGCCAAGCCACCCAGGGAGGCTTCTCCTACGAGCAGTACTTC.